What follows are 23 T cell receptor beta chains derived from one specimen sequenced in a study of shared clonotypes between healthy human individuals. TCRdb's copy holds only in-frame clones and misses some; the assay was immunoSEQ multiplex PCR. The sample consists of about 330,000 clones, 87% of them appearing once. The specimen sequenced was memory CD8+ T cells sorted from blood. Subset here: CD45RO+ cells pooled with CCR7-negative TemRA cells. The receptors shown here come from a man younger than 35 in good health.

The rearrangement uses TRBV28 and TRBJ2-7; the D gene is possibly TRBD2 (5 bases). CDR3 length: 13 amino acids. Trimming left V 3 bases short and J 6 bases short, with 12 bases between. Germline V gene sequence: CDR1 MDHEN, CDR2 SYDVKM. The DNA for the CDR3 is TGTGCCAGCAGTTTGAGAGGGCAGCGCGAGCAGTACTTC. As protein: CASSLRGQREQYF.

The rearrangement links TRBV6-1 to TRBJ2-5, with TRBD1 identical over 10 bases. The DNA end favors TRBJ2-7, so the J call may be wrong. From germline, CDR1 is MNHNS and CDR2 SASEGT. This CDR3 has 15 residues. Here the CDR3 reads CASSELGTGVLEQYF. The CDR3 DNA is TGTGCCAGCAGTGAACTGGGGACAGGGGTACTCGAGCAGTACTTC.

J is TRBJ2-5 and V is TRBV18; possible D gene TRBD1, 6 bases. CDR3 length: 18 amino acids. V was pared by 2 bases and J by 3 bases, with 22 bases between. In germline, CDR1 is KGHSH, CDR2 LQKENI. This chain's CDR3 is CASSPWGPRALIKETQYF. The CDR3 bases are TGTGCCAGCTCACCATGGGGGCCTCGGGCCCTAATAAAAGAGACCCAGTACTTC. The entire variable domain, with the rest obtained from reference TRBV18 and TRBJ2-5, is as follows: NAGVMQNPRHLVRRRGQEARLRCSPMKGHSHVYWYRQLPEEGLKFMVYLQKENIIDESGMPKERFSAEFPKEGPSILRIQQVVRGDSAAYFCASSPWGPRALIKETQYFGPGTRLLVL.

The sample holds many counts of this clone. The chain is built from TRBV9 and TRBJ2-3, with 13 bases fitting TRBD2. The J segment lost 8 bases and the V segment lost 3 bases, leaving 9 bases of the junction unmatched. Germline CDR1 reads SGDLS; CDR2 reads YYNGEE. This CDR3 has 16 amino acids. Here the CDR3 DNA reads TGTGCCAGCAGCGGACTAGCGGGAGGCCCCTCGAGTACGCAGTATTTT. As protein: CASSGLAGGPSSTQYF.

The chain has TRBV13 and TRBJ2-5; 10 bases fit TRBD1. The V gene's germline CDR1 is PRHDT and CDR2 FYEKMQ (reference sequence). V lost 5 bases, J lost 5 bases, and 17 bases stayed unmatched. This CDR3 comprises 18 residues. CDR3 in amino acids: CASSPNLRDRGRGETQYF. The CDR3 region has the DNA TGTGCCAGCAGCCCCAACCTGCGGGACAGGGGACGGGGGGAGACCCAGTACTTC.

V is TRBV5-1 and J is TRBJ1-3; D ambiguous. Between the trimmed V and J ends, which lost 0 bases and 2 bases, there was a span of 6 bases. The germline V gene encodes CDR1 SGHRS and CDR2 YFSETQ. CDR3 length: 14 residues. CDR3 sequence: CASSLDSTGNTIYF. The CDR3 DNA sequence: TGCGCCAGCAGCTTGGACAGCACTGGAAACACCATATATTTT.

This chain joins TRBV28 and TRBJ1-6, with 7 bases lining up with TRBD1. V gave up 5 bases and J gave up 3 bases; unmatched junction bases: 4. This CDR3 has 15 residues. From germline, CDR1 is MDHEN and CDR2 SYDVKM. Here the CDR3 reads CASSTGQFYNSPLHF. The DNA for the CDR3 is TGTGCCAGCAGTACGGGACAGTTCTATAATTCACCCCTCCACTTT.

The genes are TRBV6-5 and TRBJ2-7; 10 bases agree with TRBD1. This CDR3 has 15 residues. The germline V gene encodes CDR1 MNHEY and CDR2 SVGAGI. V lost 6 bases to trimming and J lost 5 bases; unmatched junction nucleotides: 10. For the CDR3, the DNA is TGTGCCAGCAGCATGACAGGGGGCGCGATGGACGAGCAGTACTTC. Translating gives CASSMTGGAMDEQYF.

This sequence joins TRBV6-1 and TRBJ1-5; D perhaps matches TRBD1 (6 bases). Germline loops: CDR1 MNHNS, CDR2 SASEGT. Trimming pared 10 bases from V and 5 bases from J, leaving 21 bases between. This CDR3 spans 15 amino acids. This chain's CDR3 is CATTPGVTLYQPQHF. CDR3 in DNA: TGTGCCACCACGCCAGGGGTAACCTTGTATCAGCCCCAGCATTTT.

The chain links TRBV2 to TRBJ2-7; 7 bases line up with TRBD2. Germline CDR1 is SNHLY and CDR2 is FYNNEI. This CDR3 has 13 residues. V shed 10 bases, J shed 4 bases, and the junction held 10 bases outside the gene matches. CDR3 protein: CATESGASYEQYF. Here the CDR3 DNA reads TGTGCCACCGAGAGCGGGGCTTCGTACGAGCAGTACTTC.

This rearrangement joins TRBV10-3 to TRBJ2-7, with D possibly TRBD2 on 5 matching bases. The CDR3 runs to 12 residues. Trimming removed 2 bases at V and 5 bases at J, with 7 bases between. Germline CDR1 and CDR2: ENHRY and SYGVKD. The CDR3 coding sequence is TGTGCCATCAGTGAGGAGGGTGACGAGCAGTACTTC. Translating gives CAISEEGDEQYF.

The chain couples TRBV4-1 to TRBJ1-2; D is uncertain. This CDR3 is 14 amino acids long. V was shortened by 3 bases and J by 6 bases, with 14 bases between the two germline ends. The germline V gene has CDR1 MGHRA and CDR2 YSYEKL. The CDR3: CASSHPHGGDGYTF. CDR3 bases: TGCGCCAGCAGCCACCCCCACGGCGGGGATGGCTACACCTTC.

CDR3: CASAYGRLPYEQYF. Here the CDR3 DNA reads TGTGCCAGCGCCTACGGACGCCTACCCTACGAGCAGTACTTC. The chain employs TRBV13 and TRBJ2-7; no definite D call. Trimming took 8 bases from V and 2 from J, leaving 16 bases between them. The V gene's germline CDR1 is PRHDT and CDR2 FYEKMQ (reference sequence). The CDR3 has 14 residues.

The table lists this clone with a few counts. The genes are TRBV28 and TRBJ1-5; a possible D gene is TRBD1 (5 bases). From germline, CDR1 is MDHEN and CDR2 SYDVKM. The V end was cut by 3 bases, the J end by 0 bases, with 9 bases between. CDR3 length equals 15 residues. This CDR3 is CASSLGRDSNQPQHF. The CDR3 nucleotides read TGTGCCAGCAGTTTGGGGCGAGATAGCAATCAGCCCCAGCATTTT.

V usage is TRBV4-2 and J usage is TRBJ2-1, with D hard to call. The CDR3 length is 16 residues. V was cut by 1 base and J by 2 bases, with 12 bases left in between. CDR1 and CDR2 (germline): LGHNA, YNFKEQ. The CDR3 coding sequence is TGTGCCAGCAGCCAAGTTACCAGCGCTCCCTACAATGAGCAGTTCTTC. It translates to CASSQVTSAPYNEQFF.

The chain is built from TRBV5-6 and TRBJ2-1; no firm D call. The CDR3 is made up of 13 amino acids. The V end was cut by 4 bases, the J end by 6 bases, with 11 bases between. In germline, CDR1 is SGHDT, CDR2 YYEEEE. CDR3 in DNA: TGTGCCAGCAGCCCGTCGTTCCTCAATGAGCAGTTCTTC. It specifies CASSPSFLNEQFF.

This clone was seen a few times. Other DNA sequences within the sample encode an identical CDR3. The rearrangement joins TRBV27 to TRBJ2-1; TRBD2 aligns across 7 bases. The V gene's germline CDR1 is MNHEY and CDR2 SMNVEV (reference sequence). The V gene end was trimmed by 1 base and the J gene end by 4 bases; junction bases not matched to a gene: 7. The CDR3 contains 16 residues. The CDR3 loop is CASSLYGGGPYNEQFF. DNA for the CDR3: TGTGCCAGCAGTTTATACGGGGGAGGGCCTTACAATGAGCAGTTCTTC.

The rearrangement joins TRBV7-3 to TRBJ2-5; TRBD2 agrees at 13 bases. Germline lookup yields CDR1 SGHTA and CDR2 FQGTGA. This CDR3 has 16 residues. Trimming cost V 4 bases and J 4 bases; bases outside gene matches: 6. The CDR3 sequence is CASSWGLAGRLETQYF. Written as DNA, the CDR3 is TGTGCCAGCAGCTGGGGACTAGCGGGGCGTCTAGAGACCCAGTACTTC. The entire variable domain, with the rest obtained from reference TRBV7-3 and TRBJ2-5, is as follows: GAGVSQTPSNKVTEKGKYVELRCDPISGHTALYWYRQSLGQGPEFLIYFQGTGAADDSGLPNDRFFAVRPEGSVSTLKIQRTERGDSAVYLCASSWGLAGRLETQYFGPGTRLLVL.

The chain employs TRBV5-1 and TRBJ2-1, with 8 bases that match TRBD2. This CDR3 region has 16 residues. V lost 0 bases and J lost 2; bases outside the gene matches: 4. Germline CDR1 reads SGHRS; CDR2 reads YFSETQ. The CDR3 DNA reads TGCGCCAGCAGCTTGGCGGCGGGGGGCCCCTACAATGAGCAGTTCTTC. Protein product: CASSLAAGGPYNEQFF.

This clone turned up a few times. The chain joins TRBV10-2 to TRBJ2-5; possibly TRBD2 for D (6 bases). Trimming shortened V by 8 bases and J by 5 bases, and 21 bases separated the two germline ends. This CDR3 is 15 amino acids long. The germline V gene encodes CDR1 WSHSY and CDR2 SAAADI. CDR3: CASGSGPSVGETQYF. CDR3 in DNA: TGCGCCAGCGGAAGCGGGCCTTCCGTTGGGGAGACCCAGTACTTC.

V and J are TRBV5-4 and TRBJ2-7; D is possibly TRBD2 (6 bases). Trimming removed 4 bases from V and 5 bases from J, with 19 bases in between. The germline V gene encodes CDR1 SGHNT and CDR2 YYREEE (reference sequence). The length of the CDR3 is 15 residues. CDR3 loop: CASSDGTLSLHEQYF. DNA for the CDR3: TGTGCCAGCAGCGACGGGACTCTGTCTCTACACGAGCAGTACTTC.

The J gene is TRBJ2-5, the V gene TRBV10-2; no definite D call. V lost 4 bases, J lost 5 bases, and 5 bases lay in between. The V gene's germline CDR1 is WSHSY and CDR2 SAAADI. The CDR3 spans 11 residues. The CDR3 coding sequence is TGCGCCAGCAGTGTCAGTGAGACCCAGTACTTC. Translating gives CASSVSETQYF.

The chain joins TRBV13 to TRBJ2-7; the match to TRBD1 covers 10 bases. The germline CDR1 and CDR2 sequences are PRHDT and FYEKMQ (reference sequence). This CDR3 contains 15 residues. The V gene end was trimmed by 0 bases and the J gene end by 5 bases; junction bases not matched to a gene: 4. CDR3 loop: CASSLGLGTGDEQYF. The CDR3 nucleotides read TGTGCCAGCAGCTTAGGCCTGGGGACAGGGGACGAGCAGTACTTC.